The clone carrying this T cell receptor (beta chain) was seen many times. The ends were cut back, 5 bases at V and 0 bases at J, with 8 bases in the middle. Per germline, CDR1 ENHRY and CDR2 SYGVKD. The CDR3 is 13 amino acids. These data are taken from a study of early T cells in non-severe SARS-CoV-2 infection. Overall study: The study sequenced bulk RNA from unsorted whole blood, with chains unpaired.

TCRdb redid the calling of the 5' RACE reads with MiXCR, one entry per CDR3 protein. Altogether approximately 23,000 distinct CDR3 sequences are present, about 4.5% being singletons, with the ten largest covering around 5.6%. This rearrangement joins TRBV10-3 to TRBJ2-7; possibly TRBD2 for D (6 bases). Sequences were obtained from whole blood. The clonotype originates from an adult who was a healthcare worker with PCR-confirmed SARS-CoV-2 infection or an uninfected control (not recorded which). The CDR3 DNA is TGTGCCATCAGTAGCGGGCTCTCCTACGAGCAGTACTTC. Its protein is CAISSGLSYEQYF.